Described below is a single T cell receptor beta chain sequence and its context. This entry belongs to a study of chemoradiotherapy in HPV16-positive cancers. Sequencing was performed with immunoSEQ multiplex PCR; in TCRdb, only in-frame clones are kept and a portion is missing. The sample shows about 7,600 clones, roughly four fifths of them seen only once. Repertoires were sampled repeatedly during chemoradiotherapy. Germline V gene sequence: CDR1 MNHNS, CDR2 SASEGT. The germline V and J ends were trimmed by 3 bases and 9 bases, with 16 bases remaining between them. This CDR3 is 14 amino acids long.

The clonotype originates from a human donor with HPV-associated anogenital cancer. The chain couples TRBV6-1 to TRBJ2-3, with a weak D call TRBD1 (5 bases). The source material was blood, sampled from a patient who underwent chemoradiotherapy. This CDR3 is CASSEHRHAETQYF. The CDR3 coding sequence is TGTGCCAGCAGTGAGCACAGGCATGCGGAGACGCAGTATTTT.